The clone carrying this TCR beta chain was detected a few times. The sample comes from a study of T-cell memory formation after mild COVID-19. TCRdb processed the 5' RACE reads anew with MiXCR; each CDR3 protein has one entry. The data hold roughly 160,000 distinct CDR3 sequences, with more than 9% observed a single time. CDR1 is SGHVS and CDR2 is FQNEAQ in the germline V gene. This CDR3 spans 16 amino acids. The ends were cut back, 5 bases at V and 3 bases at J, with 17 bases in the middle. Sequenced sample: PBMCs or a T cell subset sorted from them (not recorded which). This chain joins TRBV7-8 and TRBJ1-5; possibly TRBD1 for D (6 bases). The TCR originated in a man in his late teens or twenties who had mild COVID-19 (a few samples of this study predate the infection). Cell type and time point are not known. Here the CDR3 DNA reads TGTGCCAGCAGCCTTAGCAACAGGGTTGTCAATCAGCCCCAGCATTTT. This sequence encodes CASSLSNRVVNQPQHF.